This TCR beta chain was identified in a study of shared clonotypes between healthy human individuals. CDR3 length: 11 amino acids. The germline gives CDR1 MDHEN, CDR2 SYDVKM. Trimming took 7 bases from V and 8 from J, leaving 11 bases between them. Several immunoSEQ plates held equal portions of the genomic DNA taken from each subset. Data came from immunoSEQ multiplex PCR; TCRdb stores just in-frame clones and leaves some out. The data contain 400,000 to 600,000 clones, approximately 94% of them singletons. There are a few counts of this clone. Sample: naive CD4+ T cells sorted from blood. Specified subset: CD45RA+ positively selected. V usage is TRBV28 and J usage is TRBJ1-1; D remains unclear. This receptor was obtained from a woman aged 25 to 39 in good health. The CDR3 DNA is TGTGCCAGCACCATAGGGATAGAAGCTTTCTTT. Translation gives CASTIGIEAFF.